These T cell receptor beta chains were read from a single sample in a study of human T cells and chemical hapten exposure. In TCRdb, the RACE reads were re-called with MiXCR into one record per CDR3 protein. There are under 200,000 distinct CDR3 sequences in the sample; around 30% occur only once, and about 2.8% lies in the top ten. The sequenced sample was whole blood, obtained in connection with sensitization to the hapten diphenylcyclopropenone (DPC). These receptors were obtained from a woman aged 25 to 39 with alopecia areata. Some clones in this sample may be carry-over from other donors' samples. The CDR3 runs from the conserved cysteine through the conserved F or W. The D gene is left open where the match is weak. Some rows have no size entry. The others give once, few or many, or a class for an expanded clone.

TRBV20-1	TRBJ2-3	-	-	CSASAVVIDTQYF	TGCAGTGCTAGCGCGGTTGTGATAGATACGCAGTATTTT
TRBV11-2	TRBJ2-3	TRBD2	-	CASSLDLAGTQYF	TGTGCCAGCAGCTTAGATCTAGCGGGTACGCAGTATTTT
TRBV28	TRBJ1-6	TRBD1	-	CASSLGPGQRSPLHF	TGTGCCAGCAGTTTAGGGCCGGGACAGAGATCACCCCTCCACTTT
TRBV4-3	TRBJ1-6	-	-	CASSRQNNSPLHF	TGCGCCAGCAGCCGACAGAATAATTCACCCCTCCACTTT
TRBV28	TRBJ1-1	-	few	CASNIDRSRTEAFF	TGTGCCAGTAATATCGACAGGAGTCGGACTGAAGCTTTCTTT
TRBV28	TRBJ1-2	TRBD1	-	CASSRLDRAEGYTF	TGTGCCAGCAGCCGTTTAGACAGGGCCGAAGGCTACACCTTC
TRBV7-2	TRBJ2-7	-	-	CASSLEGIMGYEQYF	TGTGCCAGCAGCTTAGAGGGGATTATGGGCTACGAGCAGTACTTC
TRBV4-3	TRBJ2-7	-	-	CASSQAPGQAYEQYF	TGCGCCAGCAGCCAAGCTCCGGGACAAGCCTACGAGCAGTACTTC
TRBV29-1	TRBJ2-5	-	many	CSVEVGRLAETQYF	TGCAGCGTTGAAGTAGGGAGGCTAGCGGAGACCCAGTACTTC
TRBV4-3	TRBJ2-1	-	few	CASSQAEFSYNEQFF	TGCGCCAGCAGCCAAGCGGAGTTTTCCTACAATGAGCAGTTCTTC
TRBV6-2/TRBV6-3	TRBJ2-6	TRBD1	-	CASSYFRQGLNSGANVLTF	TGTGCCAGCAGTTACTTCAGACAGGGCCTAAACTCTGGGGCCAACGTCCTGACTTTC
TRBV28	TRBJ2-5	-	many	CASSRRMIQETQYF	TGTGCCAGCAGTAGACGGATGATCCAAGAGACCCAGTACTTC
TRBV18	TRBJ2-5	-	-	CASSPWGSETQYF	TGTGCCAGCTCACCATGGGGCAGTGAGACCCAGTACTTC
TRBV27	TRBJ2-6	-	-	CASSLSGPPGANVLTF	TGTGCCAGCAGTTTATCGGGGCCCCCCGGGGCCAACGTCCTGACTTTC
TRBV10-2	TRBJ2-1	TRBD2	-	CASRDPTSGALNEQFF	TGCGCCAGCAGGGACCCCACTAGCGGGGCCCTCAATGAGCAGTTCTTC
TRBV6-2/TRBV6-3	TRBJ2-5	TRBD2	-	CASSNGRGLAQYF	TGTGCCAGCAGTAACGGGAGGGGCTTGGCCCAGTACTTC
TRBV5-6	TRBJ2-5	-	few	CASSFSSSPQETQYF	TGTGCCAGCAGTTTCTCCTCGAGTCCTCAAGAGACCCAGTACTTC
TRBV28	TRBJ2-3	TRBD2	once	CASSLGVSGDPDTQYF	TGTGCCAGCAGTTTAGGAGTTAGCGGGGACCCAGATACGCAGTATTTT
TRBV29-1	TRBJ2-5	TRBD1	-	CSVGTGSQETQYF	TGCAGCGTCGGGACAGGGTCCCAAGAGACCCAGTACTTC
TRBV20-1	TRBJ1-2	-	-	CSAPWGVGYGYTF	TGCAGTGCTCCGTGGGGGGTTGGCTATGGCTACACCTTC
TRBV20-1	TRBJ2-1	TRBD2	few	CSASRASAGAAEGEQFF	TGCAGTGCTAGTAGGGCATCGGCGGGAGCGGCGGAAGGTGAGCAGTTCTTC
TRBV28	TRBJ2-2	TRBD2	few	CASSPGGGVGELFF	TGTGCCAGCAGCCCCGGGGGGGGTGTCGGGGAGCTGTTTTTT